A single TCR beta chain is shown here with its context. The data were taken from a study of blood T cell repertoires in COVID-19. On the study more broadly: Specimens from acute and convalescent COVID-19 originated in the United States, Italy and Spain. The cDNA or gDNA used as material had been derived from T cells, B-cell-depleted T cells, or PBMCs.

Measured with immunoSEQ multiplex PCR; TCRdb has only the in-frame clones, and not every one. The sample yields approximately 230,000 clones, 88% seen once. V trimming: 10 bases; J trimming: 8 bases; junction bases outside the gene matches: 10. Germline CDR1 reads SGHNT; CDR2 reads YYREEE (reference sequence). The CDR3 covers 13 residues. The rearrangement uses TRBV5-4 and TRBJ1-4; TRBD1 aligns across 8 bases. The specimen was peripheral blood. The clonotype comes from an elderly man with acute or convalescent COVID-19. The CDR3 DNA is TGTGCCCTTAAAGAACAGGGGGGCGAAAAACTGTTTTTT. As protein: CALKEQGGEKLFF.